Each of the 20 T cell receptor beta chains below was sequenced from the same sample in a study of blood T cells in healthy people across ages. For the second PCR, which ran for about 6 to 12 cycles, a sample-barcoded 5' primer and a J-beta primer mix were used. Each CDR3 protein is one row after TCRdb ran MiXCR on the 5' RACE reads. This sample has some 1,800,000 distinct CDR3 sequences, with about 39% found just once. Sequencing was carried out using blood. These receptors were collected from a human donor in good health.

The chain carries TRBV12-3 or TRBV12-4 and TRBJ1-5; D uncertain. Trimming took 8 bases from V and 3 from J, leaving 14 bases between them. This CDR3 region has 14 residues. CDR3 loop: CASSSDGPNQPQHF. CDR3 in DNA: TGTGCCAGCTCCTCGGACGGGCCCAATCAGCCCCAGCATTTT.

The chain carries TRBV4-1 and TRBJ2-4, with unresolved D. The J call may be faulty, since TRBJ2-5 better matches the DNA end. This CDR3 comprises 14 residues. CDR1 is MGHRA, CDR2 YSYEKL, per germline. CDR3 residues: CASSQELDLGTQYF. CDR3 in DNA: TGCGCCAGCAGCCAAGAGCTAGACCTAGGGACCCAGTACTTC.

This clonotype was detected a few times. The chain has TRBV4-1 and TRBJ1-5; a weak D match, TRBD1 (5 bases). Germline CDR1 MGHRA, CDR2 YSYEKL. Between the trimmed V and J ends, which lost 4 bases and 6 bases, there was a span of 16 bases. The CDR3 length is 15 residues. This CDR3 is CASSLTRGRAQPQHF. CDR3 DNA: TGCGCCAGCAGCCTGACGAGGGGAAGGGCTCAGCCCCAGCATTTT.

This clonotype has a handful of counts. V and J are TRBV7-9 and TRBJ2-7; TRBD1 matches at 12 bases. V was clipped by 5 bases and J by 0 bases; unmatched bases: 8. Looked up from germline, CDR1 is SEHNR and CDR2 is FQNEAQ (reference sequence). This CDR3 contains 17 residues. CDR3 loop: CASSGPGQGAVSYEQYF. The CDR3 DNA is TGTGCCAGCAGCGGGCCGGGACAGGGGGCGGTCTCCTACGAGCAGTACTTC.

With respect to this clonotype: A much larger clone lies one base from this, so it may be a read error. The chain couples TRBV5-1 to TRBJ2-4; D is perhaps TRBD2 (6 bases). Germline V gives CDR1 SGHRS, CDR2 YFSETQ. The CDR3 is made up of 13 amino acids. Written as DNA, the CDR3 is TGCGCCGGCAGCTTGGGGACGGAGGGTGAGCAGTACTTC. Translation: CAGSLGTEGEQYF. Drawing the rest from reference TRBV5-1 and TRBJ2-4, the complete variable domain is KAGVTQTPRYLIKTRGQQVTLSCSPISGHRSVSWYQQTPGQGLQFLFEYFSETQRNKGNFPGRFSGRQFSNSRSEMNVSTLELGDSALYLCAGSLGTEGEQYFGAGTRLSVL.

Only one count was recorded for this clonotype. The rearrangement joins TRBV20-1 to TRBJ2-4; 7 bases map to TRBD1. The better agreement between TRBJ2-5 and the DNA end casts doubt on the J call. Germline CDR1 and CDR2: DFQATT and SNEGSKA (reference sequence). The CDR3 runs to 18 residues. CDR3 sequence: CSAFHTDTQGQAGETQYF. In nucleotides, the CDR3 is TGCAGTGCTTTCCACACAGATACGCAAGGACAGGCCGGAGAGACCCAGTACTTC.

The J gene is TRBJ2-5, the V gene TRBV7-2, with 8 bases lining up with TRBD1. The germline gives CDR1 SGHTA, CDR2 FQGNSA. CDR3 size: 13 residues. J lost 4 bases, V lost 5 bases, and 3 bases had no gene match. CDR3 sequence: CASSTGQGETQYF. The CDR3 DNA is TGTGCCAGCAGCACCGGACAGGGAGAGACCCAGTACTTC.

This clonotype was observed once. The chain employs TRBV29-1 and TRBJ1-2, with D unresolved. CDR3 length equals 13 residues. Germline CDR1 SQVTM, CDR2 ANQGSEA. Between the trimmed V and J ends, which lost 5 bases and 7 bases, there was a span of 17 bases. In DNA form, the CDR3 reads TGCAGCGTTCGGGGAATTGTAGGCTGTGGCTACACCTTC. Amino acid sequence: CSVRGIVGCGYTF.

J is TRBJ2-3 and V is TRBV10-2; D is ambiguous. V was clipped by 0 bases and J by 2 bases, with 6 bases between them. There are 14 residues in the CDR3. Germline CDR1 WSHSY, CDR2 SAAADI. DNA for the CDR3: TGCGCCAGCAGTGAGTCCACTATCACAGATACGCAGTATTTT. Translation: CASSESTITDTQYF.

The chain joins TRBV5-5 to TRBJ1-2; a weak D match, TRBD1 (5 bases). From germline, CDR1 is SGHKS and CDR2 YYEKEE (reference sequence). V was clipped by 2 bases and J by 1 base, with 15 bases between them. This CDR3 region has 16 residues. This CDR3 is CASSFDSRSYNYGYTF. The CDR3 coding sequence is TGTGCCAGCAGCTTCGACAGCCGGTCTTATAACTATGGCTACACCTTC. The full variable domain, with the rest looked up from reference TRBV5-5 and TRBJ1-2, is DAGVTQSPTHLIKTRGQQVTLRCSPISGHKSVSWYQQVLGQGPQFIFQYYEKEERGRGNFPDRFSARQFPNYSSELNVNALLLGDSALYLCASSFDSRSYNYGYTFGSGTRLTVV.

This clonotype has a handful of counts. The V and J genes are TRBV4-3 and TRBJ2-1; D not resolved. Trimming stripped 4 bases from V and 6 bases from J, with 13 bases between. CDR3 length: 14 amino acids. Germline loops: CDR1 LGHNA, CDR2 YSLEER. CDR3 protein: CASSPSLEANEQFF. In DNA form, the CDR3 reads TGCGCCAGCAGCCCGTCCCTCGAGGCCAATGAGCAGTTCTTC.

The J gene is TRBJ2-6, the V gene TRBV20-1; the D gene is possibly TRBD2 (5 bases). CDR1 is DFQATT and CDR2 is SNEGSKA in the germline V gene (reference sequence). The CDR3 is 16 amino acids. The germline V and J ends were trimmed by 6 bases and 0 bases, with 15 bases remaining between them. The CDR3 bases are TGCAGTGCCCCAGTCGCCGGGAACTCTGGGGCCAACGTCCTGACTTTC. Encoded protein: CSAPVAGNSGANVLTF.

CDR3: CAISESGRASGNTIYF. The CDR3 bases are TGTGCCATCAGTGAGTCAGGACGAGCTTCTGGAAACACCATATATTTT. The chain employs TRBV10-3 and TRBJ1-3; the D is unclear. Germline V gene data show CDR1 as ENHRY and CDR2 as SYGVKD. This CDR3 is 16 amino acids long. V lost 0 bases and J lost 1, with 10 bases in between.

This clonotype has only a few counts. V and J are TRBV7-2 and TRBJ1-1; 7 nucleotides agree with TRBD1. Per germline, CDR1 SGHTA and CDR2 FQGNSA. There are 18 residues in the CDR3. The V gene end was trimmed by 5 bases and the J gene end by 0 bases; junction bases not matched to a gene: 15. The CDR3 region is CASSRNLAGGRMNTEAFF. The CDR3 nucleotides are TGTGCCAGCAGCCGTAATCTAGCAGGGGGAAGAATGAACACTGAAGCTTTCTTT.

The chain uses TRBV4-2 and TRBJ1-6; D gene uncertain. Germline V CDR1 and CDR2: LGHNA, YNFKEQ. Trimming stripped 0 bases from V and 8 bases from J, with 11 bases between. There are 15 residues in the CDR3. Here the CDR3 reads CASSQDRVLDSPLHF. CDR3 DNA sequence: TGTGCCAGCAGCCAAGATCGGGTTTTAGATTCACCCCTCCACTTT.

V usage is TRBV4-1 and J usage is TRBJ1-2; 9 bases align to TRBD1. The CDR3 loop spans 16 amino acids. CDR1 is MGHRA and CDR2 is YSYEKL in the germline V gene. After removal of 0 bases from V and 6 bases from J, the junction contained 8 bases not matched to a gene. CDR3 DNA: TGCGCCAGCAGCCAAGATCAAGGACAGGGGTACGATGGCTACACCTTC. Protein product: CASSQDQGQGYDGYTF.

CDR3 in amino acids: CASRPPGLAGAQETQYF. In DNA, the CDR3 is TGTGCCAGCAGACCACCTGGGCTAGCGGGAGCTCAAGAGACCCAGTACTTC. The gene calls are TRBV7-2 and TRBJ2-5; 10 bases match TRBD2. The germline CDR1 and CDR2 sequences are SGHTA and FQGNSA. This CDR3 has 17 amino acids. V lost 6 bases, J lost 2 bases, and 12 bases stayed unmatched.

This clonotype was detected a few times. This rearrangement joins TRBV7-9 to TRBJ2-5; TRBD1 agrees at 10 bases. V lost 5 bases and J lost 9; bases outside the gene matches: 12. Germline V gene lookup returns CDR1 SEHNR and CDR2 FQNEAQ (reference sequence). The CDR3 is 15 amino acids. CDR3: CASSDATTGGEAQYF. The DNA for the CDR3 is TGTGCCAGCAGCGACGCCACGACAGGGGGCGAGGCCCAGTACTTC.

The chain combines TRBV28 with TRBJ2-3; 9 nucleotides align to TRBD1. Trimming cost V 3 bases and J 3 bases; bases outside gene matches: 7. Germline V gene lookup returns CDR1 MDHEN and CDR2 SYDVKM. CDR3 length: 16 amino acids. The CDR3: CASSLEFGTGTDTQYF. CDR3 bases: TGTGCCAGCAGTTTGGAATTTGGGACAGGGACAGATACGCAGTATTTT.

The chain uses TRBV20-1 and TRBJ1-4; D may be TRBD1 (5 bases). The CDR3 length is 15 residues. With 5 bases removed from V and 2 bases from J, the gap between germline ends came to 15 bases. CDR1 DFQATT and CDR2 SNEGSKA come from the germline V gene (reference sequence). The CDR3 sequence: CSAAYGGPTNEKLFF. The DNA for the CDR3 is TGCAGTGCTGCTTACGGGGGACCTACTAATGAAAAACTGTTTTTT.